Here is one TCR beta chain with its context. Its antigen is still unknown. The sample is drawn from a study of shared clonotypes between healthy human individuals. General study points: Memory subsets generally showed lower estimated richness than naive subsets. Of the naive CD4 clonotypes, about 5% were shared across several donors.

V shed 6 bases and J shed 0 bases, with 14 bases lying between them. Per the germline V gene, CDR1 is SQVTM and CDR2 is ANQGSEA. CDR3 length: 14 amino acids. Clones were read by immunoSEQ multiplex PCR, and TCRdb kept only the in-frame ones, dropping some. Here the sample spans approximately 2.5 million clones, more than 85% being singletons. This sequence was found in a man younger than 35 in good health. Some clones in this sample may be carry-over from other donors' samples. This chain connects TRBV29-1 to TRBJ1-1; D uncertain. Sequenced material: naive CD4+ T cells from PBMCs. Sample subset: CD45RA+ positively selected. The CDR3 DNA reads TGCAGCGTGGGGTCGGCATTCATGAACACTGAAGCTTTCTTT. It yields the protein CSVGSAFMNTEAFF.